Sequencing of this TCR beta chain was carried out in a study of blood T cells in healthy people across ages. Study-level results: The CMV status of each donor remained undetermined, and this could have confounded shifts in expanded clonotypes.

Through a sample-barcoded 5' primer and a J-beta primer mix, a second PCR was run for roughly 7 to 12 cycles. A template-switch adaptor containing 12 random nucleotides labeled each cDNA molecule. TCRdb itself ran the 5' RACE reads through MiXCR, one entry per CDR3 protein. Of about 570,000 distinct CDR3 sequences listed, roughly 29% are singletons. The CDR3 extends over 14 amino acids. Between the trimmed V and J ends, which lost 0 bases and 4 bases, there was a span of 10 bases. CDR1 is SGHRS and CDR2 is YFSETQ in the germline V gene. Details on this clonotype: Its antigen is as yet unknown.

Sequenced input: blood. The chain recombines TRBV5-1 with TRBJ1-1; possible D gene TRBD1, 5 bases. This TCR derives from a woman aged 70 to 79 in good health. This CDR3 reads CASSLASGTTEAFF. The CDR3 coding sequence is TGCGCCAGCAGCTTGGCATCAGGGACCACTGAAGCTTTCTTT.